A selection of T cell receptor beta chains follows, all from one sample in a study of PD-1 blockade in classical Hodgkin lymphoma. Assay: immunoSEQ multiplex PCR; the TCRdb copy retains only in-frame clones and omits some. The profile shows 23,000 or so clones, 80% to 90% of them singletons. The sample in question was peripheral blood mononuclear cells (PBMCs), obtained before the second cycle of nivolumab. All receptors derive from a human donor with classical Hodgkin lymphoma. Each CDR3 is given with its conserved first and last residue. D genes are given only for firm matches. For some rows the clone size is stated as once, few or many, or as a class when expanded; others skip it.

j_call | v_call | clone_size | d_call | cdr3_length | cdr3_nt | cdr3_aa
TRBJ2-4 | TRBV5-4 | NA | NA | 13 | TGTGCCAGCAGCTTGGACAGTCCAAACATTCAGTACTTC | CASSLDSPNIQYF
TRBJ1-2 | TRBV10-2 | NA | NA | 14 | TGCGCCAGCAGTGACAGTCCCTCTAACTATGGCTACACCTTC | CASSDSPSNYGYTF
TRBJ1-1 | TRBV19 | NA | TRBD1 | 15 | TGTGCCAGTAGTATACCGCAGGGGGGGAGCACTGAAGCTTTCTTT | CASSIPQGGSTEAFF
TRBJ1-2 | TRBV7-9 | NA | NA | 18 | TGTGCCAGCAGCTTAATTAGGAGTGGCGGCAGGGGATGGTATGGCTACACCTTC | CASSLIRSGGRGWYGYTF
TRBJ1-3 | TRBV6-1 | NA | NA | 15 | TGTGCCAGCAGACCAGGTCCAGGGACCGGAAACACCATATATTTT | CASRPGPGTGNTIYF
TRBJ2-3 | TRBV6-5 | NA | NA | 15 | TGTGCCAGCGGTGGGGCGGGGTCTTTTACAGATACGCAGTATTTT | CASGGAGSFTDTQYF
TRBJ2-7 | TRBV7-8 | NA | NA | 14 | TGTGCCAGCAGCTTAGACAGGGTCAACAACGAGCAGTACTTC | CASSLDRVNNEQYF
TRBJ2-2 | TRBV2 | NA | NA | 12 | TGTGCCAGCAGTGGAGACAGGGAGGGGCTGTTTTTT | CASSGDREGLFF
TRBJ2-1 | TRBV7-2 | few | NA | 14 | TGTGCCAGCAGTCTGGTGGGTCACTACAATGAGCAGTTCTTC | CASSLVGHYNEQFF
TRBJ2-7 | TRBV5-1 | NA | TRBD1 | 15 | TGCGCCAGCAGCTGGGGGACAGGGGGCCCCTCCGAGCAGTACTTC | CASSWGTGGPSEQYF
TRBJ2-3 | TRBV7-3 | NA | NA | 14 | TGTGCCAGCAGCCCCAGCAGGTTGGGGGATACGCAGTATTTT | CASSPSRLGDTQYF
TRBJ2-5 | TRBV9 | NA | TRBD2 | 15 | TGTGCCAGCAGCCCCCTCGGACTAGCGAAGGAGACCCAGTACTTC | CASSPLGLAKETQYF
TRBJ1-1 | TRBV7-8 | once | NA | 13 | TGTGCCAGCAGCCCAATGACGGGGGCGGTTGCTTTCTTT | CASSPMTGAVAFF
TRBJ2-7 | TRBV2 | few | TRBD2 | 14 | TGTGCCAGCATAATCGACAGCGGGGCCTACGAGCAGTACTTC | CASIIDSGAYEQYF
TRBJ2-3 | TRBV7-3 | NA | NA | 15 | TGTGCCAGCAGCCTCCTTGGTTCTAGCACAGATACGCAGTATTTT | CASSLLGSSTDTQYF
TRBJ2-1 | TRBV4-1 | NA | NA | 14 | TGCGCCAGCAGCCAAGTAAATAGCTTCAATGAGCAGTTCTTC | CASSQVNSFNEQFF
TRBJ2-7 | TRBV2 | once | NA | 13 | TGTGCCACAGGGACGGTCAGCTCCTACGAGCAGTACTTC | CATGTVSSYEQYF
TRBJ2-5 | TRBV7-7 | NA | TRBD1 | 16 | TGTGCTAGCAGCTTAGGGGGGACAGGGGGCCGAGAGACCCAGTACTTC | CASSLGGTGGRETQYF
TRBJ2-2 | TRBV7-6 | NA | TRBD1 | 18 | TGTGCCAGCAGCTCCCGGAAGGGGGCCGGGCGACTCACCGGGGAGCTGTTTTTT | CASSSRKGAGRLTGELFF
TRBJ2-7 | TRBV7-9 | NA | NA | 13 | TGTGCCAGCAGCTTATCAGCCTCCTACGAGCAGTACTTC | CASSLSASYEQYF
TRBJ1-5 | TRBV19 | NA | NA | 15 | TGTGCCAGTAGTCGGGGGTCGGGGGGCAATCAGCCCCAGCATTTT | CASSRGSGGNQPQHF
TRBJ1-1 | TRBV2 | NA | NA | 15 | TGTGCCAGCAGTGGGCAGGGTCCCATGAACACTGAAGCTTTCTTT | CASSGQGPMNTEAFF
TRBJ1-1 | TRBV7-6 | few | TRBD1 | 15 | TGTGCCAGCAGCCTGACAGGGGGAGAAAACACTGAAGCTTTCTTT | CASSLTGGENTEAFF
TRBJ2-7 | TRBV4-1 | few | TRBD2 | 15 | TGCGCCAGCGCCCCAACTAGCGGGGTGCTCTACGAGCAGTACTTC | CASAPTSGVLYEQYF
TRBJ2-3 | TRBV9 | NA | NA | 18 | TGTGCCAGCAGCGTAGAGGGGGTGTGGGCATACGGCACAGATACGCAGTATTTT | CASSVEGVWAYGTDTQYF
TRBJ2-3 | TRBV7-2 | NA | TRBD1 | 17 | TGTGCCAGCTCAAAAGGGACAGGGGGCTGGAGCACAGATACGCAGTATTTT | CASSKGTGGWSTDTQYF
TRBJ2-3 | TRBV5-1 | NA | NA | 16 | TGCGCCAGCACCAATTCTCTTCAATCCCTTCCAGATACGCAGTATTTT | CASTNSLQSLPDTQYF
TRBJ1-1 | TRBV4-3 | NA | NA | 14 | TGCGCCAGCAGCCTGGACGGATTGAACACTGAAGCTTTCTTT | CASSLDGLNTEAFF
TRBJ2-1 | TRBV14 | NA | NA | 16 | TGTGCCAGCAGCCAAGGAGCCAGCGAGTTCTACAATGAGCAGTTCTTC | CASSQGASEFYNEQFF
TRBJ2-7 | TRBV2 | NA | NA | 14 | TGTGCCAGCAGTGTGGGCAGGGCGACCTACGAGCAGTACTTC | CASSVGRATYEQYF
TRBJ2-7 | TRBV28 | NA | NA | 11 | TGTGCCAGCAGTTTCGCCTACGAGCAGTACTTC | CASSFAYEQYF
TRBJ2-7 | TRBV5-5 | NA | NA | 15 | TGTGCCAGCAGCTTGGGCACAGGGGGGGCGGGGGAGCAGTACTTC | CASSLGTGGAGEQYF